This entry features one T cell receptor beta chain sequence. Its antigen is currently unknown. This entry belongs to a study of T cells in localized non-small cell lung cancer. Study-wide results and limits: Tumor trailed uninvolved adjacent lung in T cell clonality, which peaked there. Adjacent lung was found to contain a median approximately 60 of the top 100 tumor clones. A raised T cell density in blood coincided with lengthier overall survival. Because only a single region of the tumor was sequenced, heterogeneity remains possible.

Sequenced by immunoSEQ multiplex PCR; TCRdb stores in-frame clones only, minus some. The table has some 22,000 clones, about 90% seen once. This CDR3 region has 14 residues. The V segment lost 5 bases and the J segment 1 base; nucleotides outside the gene matches: 2. Germline assignment: CDR1 SEHNR and CDR2 FQNEAQ (reference sequence). The chain combines TRBV7-9 with TRBJ1-1; 9 bases fit TRBD1. The origin of this receptor is a male donor at least 60 years old with stage I squamous cell lung carcinoma. The specimen comprised peripheral blood, sampled before any cancer treatment. CDR3 in amino acids: CASSPTGGNTEAFF. The CDR3 nucleotides are TGTGCCAGCAGCCCGACAGGGGGGAACACTGAAGCTTTCTTT.